One sample yielded the 3 T cell receptor beta chains listed below, sequenced in a study of blood T cell repertoires in COVID-19. Method: immunoSEQ multiplex PCR; TCRdb's copy keeps in-frame clones and lacks some. The profile shows tens of thousands of clones, 85% of them singletons. The sequencing input was peripheral blood. The source is a human donor in a cohort sampled during active COVID-19.

The chain carries TRBV24-1 and TRBJ2-1; weak D call: TRBD2 (5 bases). The germline gives CDR1 KGHDR, CDR2 SFDVKD. This CDR3 has 14 residues. V lost 8 bases to trimming and J lost 5 bases, with 15 bases between them. CDR3 sequence reads: CATNRGSENNEQFF. The CDR3 DNA follows: TGTGCCACCAACCGAGGGTCAGAAAACAATGAGCAGTTCTTC.

This clone was recorded a few times. The rearrangement uses TRBV18 and TRBJ1-5, with a possible D match to TRBD1 (5 bases). The CDR3 totals 17 residues. With 1 base removed from V and 2 bases from J, the gap between germline ends came to 15 bases. Germline V gives CDR1 KGHSH, CDR2 LQKENI. For the CDR3, the DNA is TGTGCCAGCTCACCACGGGGTCTGGGGGGTGGCAATCAGCCCCAGCATTTT. Encoded protein: CASSPRGLGGGNQPQHF. Full variable domain (missing parts from reference TRBV18 and TRBJ1-5): NAGVMQNPRHLVRRRGQEARLRCSPMKGHSHVYWYRQLPEEGLKFMVYLQKENIIDESGMPKERFSAEFPKEGPSILRIQQVVRGDSAAYFCASSPRGLGGGNQPQHFGDGTRLSIL.

Only a few counts were recorded for this clone. The chain joins TRBV5-1 to TRBJ2-3; TRBD2 might be the D (5 bases). Germline assignment: CDR1 SGHRS and CDR2 YFSETQ. V was pared by 3 bases and J by 4 bases, with 9 bases between. CDR3 length: 13 amino acids. In nucleotides, the CDR3 is TGCGCCAGCAGCTCTGTGGGAGCAGATACGCAGTATTTT. The encoded protein is CASSSVGADTQYF. Based on the CDR3 plus reference TRBV5-1 and TRBJ2-3, the full variable domain is KAGVTQTPRYLIKTRGQQVTLSCSPISGHRSVSWYQQTPGQGLQFLFEYFSETQRNKGNFPGRFSGRQFSNSRSEMNVSTLELGDSALYLCASSSVGADTQYFGPGTRLTVL.